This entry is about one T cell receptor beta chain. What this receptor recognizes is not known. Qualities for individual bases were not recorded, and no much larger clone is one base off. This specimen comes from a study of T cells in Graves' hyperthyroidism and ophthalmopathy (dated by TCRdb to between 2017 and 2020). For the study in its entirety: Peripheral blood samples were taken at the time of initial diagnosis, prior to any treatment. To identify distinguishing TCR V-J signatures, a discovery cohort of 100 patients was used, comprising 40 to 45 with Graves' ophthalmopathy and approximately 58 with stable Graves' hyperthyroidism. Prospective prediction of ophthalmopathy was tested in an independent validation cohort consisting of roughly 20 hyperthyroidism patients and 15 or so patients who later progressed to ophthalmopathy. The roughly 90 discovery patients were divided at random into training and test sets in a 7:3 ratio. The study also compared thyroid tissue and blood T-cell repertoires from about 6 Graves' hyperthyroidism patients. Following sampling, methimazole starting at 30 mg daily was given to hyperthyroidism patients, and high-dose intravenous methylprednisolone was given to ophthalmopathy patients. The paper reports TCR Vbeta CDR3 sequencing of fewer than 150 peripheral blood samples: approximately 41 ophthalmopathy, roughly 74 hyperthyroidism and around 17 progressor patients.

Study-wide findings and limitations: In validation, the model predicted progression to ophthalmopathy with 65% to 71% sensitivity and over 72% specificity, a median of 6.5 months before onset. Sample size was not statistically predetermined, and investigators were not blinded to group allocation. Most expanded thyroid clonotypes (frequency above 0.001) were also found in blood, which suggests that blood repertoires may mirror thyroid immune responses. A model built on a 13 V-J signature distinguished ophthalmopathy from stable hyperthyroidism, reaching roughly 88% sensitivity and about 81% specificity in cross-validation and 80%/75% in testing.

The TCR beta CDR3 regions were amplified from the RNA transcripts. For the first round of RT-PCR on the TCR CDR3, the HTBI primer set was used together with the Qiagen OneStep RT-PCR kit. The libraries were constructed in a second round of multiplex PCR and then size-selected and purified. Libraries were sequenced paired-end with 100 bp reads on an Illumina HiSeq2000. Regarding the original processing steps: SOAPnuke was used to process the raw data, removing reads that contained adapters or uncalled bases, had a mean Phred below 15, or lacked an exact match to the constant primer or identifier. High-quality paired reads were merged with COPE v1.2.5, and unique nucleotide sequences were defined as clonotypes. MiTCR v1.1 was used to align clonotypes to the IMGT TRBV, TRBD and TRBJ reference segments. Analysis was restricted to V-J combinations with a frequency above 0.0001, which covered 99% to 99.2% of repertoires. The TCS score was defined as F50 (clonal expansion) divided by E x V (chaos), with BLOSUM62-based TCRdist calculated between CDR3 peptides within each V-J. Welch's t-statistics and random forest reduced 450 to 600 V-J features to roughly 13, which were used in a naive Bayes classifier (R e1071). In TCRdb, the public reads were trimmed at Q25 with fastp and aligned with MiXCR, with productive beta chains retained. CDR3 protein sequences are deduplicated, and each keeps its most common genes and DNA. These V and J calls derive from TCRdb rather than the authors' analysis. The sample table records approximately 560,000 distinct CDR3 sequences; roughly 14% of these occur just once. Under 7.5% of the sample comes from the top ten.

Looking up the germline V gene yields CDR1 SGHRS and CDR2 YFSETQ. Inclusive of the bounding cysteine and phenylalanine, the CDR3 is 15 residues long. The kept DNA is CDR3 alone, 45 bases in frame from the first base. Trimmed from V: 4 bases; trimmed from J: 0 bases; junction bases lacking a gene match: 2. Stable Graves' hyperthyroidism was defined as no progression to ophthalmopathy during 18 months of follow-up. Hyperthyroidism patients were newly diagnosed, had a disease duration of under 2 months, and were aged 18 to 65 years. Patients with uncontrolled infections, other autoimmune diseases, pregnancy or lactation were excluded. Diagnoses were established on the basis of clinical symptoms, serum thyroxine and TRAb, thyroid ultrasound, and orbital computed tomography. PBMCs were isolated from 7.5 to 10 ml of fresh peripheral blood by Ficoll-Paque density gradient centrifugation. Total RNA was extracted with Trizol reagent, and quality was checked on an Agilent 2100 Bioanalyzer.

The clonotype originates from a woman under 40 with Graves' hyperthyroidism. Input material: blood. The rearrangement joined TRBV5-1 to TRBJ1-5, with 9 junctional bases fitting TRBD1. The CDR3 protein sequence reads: CASSVTGGSNQPQHF. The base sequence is TGCGCCAGCAGCGTGACAGGGGGTAGCAATCAGCCCCAGCATTTT.